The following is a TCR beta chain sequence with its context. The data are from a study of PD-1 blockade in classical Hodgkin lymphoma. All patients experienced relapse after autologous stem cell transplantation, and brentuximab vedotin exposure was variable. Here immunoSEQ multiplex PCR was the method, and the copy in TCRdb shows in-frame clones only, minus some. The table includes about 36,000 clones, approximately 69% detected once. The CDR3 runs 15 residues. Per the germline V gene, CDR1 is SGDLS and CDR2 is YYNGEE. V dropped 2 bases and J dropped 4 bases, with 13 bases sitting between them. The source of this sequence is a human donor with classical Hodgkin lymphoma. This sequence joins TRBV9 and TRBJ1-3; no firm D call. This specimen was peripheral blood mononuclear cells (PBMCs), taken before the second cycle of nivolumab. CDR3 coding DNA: TGTGCCAGCAGCGTGGGAGGAGATTCAGGAAACACCATATATTTT. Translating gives CASSVGGDSGNTIYF.